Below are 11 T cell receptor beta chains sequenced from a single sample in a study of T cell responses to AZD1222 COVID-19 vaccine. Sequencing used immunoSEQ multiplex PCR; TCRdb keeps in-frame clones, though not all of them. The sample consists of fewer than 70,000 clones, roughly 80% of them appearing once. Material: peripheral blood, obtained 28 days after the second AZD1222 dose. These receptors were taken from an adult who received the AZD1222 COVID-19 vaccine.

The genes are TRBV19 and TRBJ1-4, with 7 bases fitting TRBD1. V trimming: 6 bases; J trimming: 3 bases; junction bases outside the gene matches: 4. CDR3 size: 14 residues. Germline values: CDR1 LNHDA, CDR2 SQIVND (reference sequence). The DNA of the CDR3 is TGTGCCAGTAGCCGGACAGGACCTAATGAAAAACTGTTTTTT. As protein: CASSRTGPNEKLFF.

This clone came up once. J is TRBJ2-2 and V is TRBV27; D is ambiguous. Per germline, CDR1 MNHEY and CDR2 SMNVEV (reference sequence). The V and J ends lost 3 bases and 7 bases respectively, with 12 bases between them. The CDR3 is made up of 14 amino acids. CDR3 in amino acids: CASSFQLLIGELFF. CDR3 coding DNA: TGTGCCAGCAGTTTCCAACTCTTAATCGGGGAGCTGTTTTTT.

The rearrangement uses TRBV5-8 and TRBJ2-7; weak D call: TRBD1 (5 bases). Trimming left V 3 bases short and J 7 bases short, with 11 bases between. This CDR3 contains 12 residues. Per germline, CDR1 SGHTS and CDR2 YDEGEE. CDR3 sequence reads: CASSSTGGEQYF. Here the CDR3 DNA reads TGTGCCAGCAGCTCTACAGGTGGGGAGCAGTACTTC. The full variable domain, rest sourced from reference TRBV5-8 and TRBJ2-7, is EAGVTQSPTHLIKTRGQQATLRCSPISGHTSVYWYQQALGLGLQFLLWYDEGEERNRGNFPPRFSGRQFPNYSSELNVNALELEDSALYLCASSSTGGEQYFGPGTRLTVT.

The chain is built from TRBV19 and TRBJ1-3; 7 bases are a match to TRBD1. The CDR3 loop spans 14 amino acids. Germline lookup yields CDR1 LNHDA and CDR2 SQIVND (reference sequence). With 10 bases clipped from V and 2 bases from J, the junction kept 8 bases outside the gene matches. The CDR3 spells CATAQTGPGNTIYF. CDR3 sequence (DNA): TGTGCCACCGCCCAGACAGGGCCTGGAAACACCATATATTTT.

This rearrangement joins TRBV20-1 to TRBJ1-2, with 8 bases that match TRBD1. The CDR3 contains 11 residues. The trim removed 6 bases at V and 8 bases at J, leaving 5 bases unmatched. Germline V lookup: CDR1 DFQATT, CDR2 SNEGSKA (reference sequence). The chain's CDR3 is CSAEQGAGYTF. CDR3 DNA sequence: TGCAGTGCCGAGCAGGGGGCCGGCTACACCTTC.

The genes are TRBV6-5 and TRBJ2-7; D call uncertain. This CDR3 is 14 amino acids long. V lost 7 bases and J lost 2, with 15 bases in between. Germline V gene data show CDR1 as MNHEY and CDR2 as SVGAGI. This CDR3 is CASIGRWGPYEQYF. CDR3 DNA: TGTGCCAGCATTGGACGGTGGGGTCCCTACGAGCAGTACTTC.

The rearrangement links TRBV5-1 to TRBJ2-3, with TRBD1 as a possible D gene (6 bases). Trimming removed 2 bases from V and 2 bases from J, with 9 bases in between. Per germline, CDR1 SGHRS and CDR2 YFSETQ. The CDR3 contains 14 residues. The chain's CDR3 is CASSLGQPTDTQYF. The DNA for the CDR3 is TGCGCCAGCAGCTTAGGACAGCCCACAGATACGCAGTATTTT.

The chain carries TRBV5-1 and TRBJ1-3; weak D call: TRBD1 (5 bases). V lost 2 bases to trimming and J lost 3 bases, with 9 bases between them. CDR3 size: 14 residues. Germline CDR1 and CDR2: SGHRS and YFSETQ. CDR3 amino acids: CASSLTGFGNTIYF. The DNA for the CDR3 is TGCGCCAGCAGCTTAACAGGTTTTGGAAACACCATATATTTT.

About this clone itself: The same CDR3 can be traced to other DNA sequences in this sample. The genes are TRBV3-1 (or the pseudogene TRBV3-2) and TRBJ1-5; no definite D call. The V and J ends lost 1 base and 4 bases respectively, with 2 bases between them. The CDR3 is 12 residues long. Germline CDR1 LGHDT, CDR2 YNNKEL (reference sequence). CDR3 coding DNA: TGTGCCAGCAGCCAAGGGAATCAGCCCCAGCATTTT. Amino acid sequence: CASSQGNQPQHF.

DNA for the CDR3: TGTGCCAGCAGCTTGATGGCGGGAGGGAACACTGAAGCTTTCTTT. Its protein is CASSLMAGGNTEAFF. The chain recombines TRBV5-4 with TRBJ1-1, with D unclear. The germline V gene encodes CDR1 SGHNT and CDR2 YYREEE (reference sequence). V was trimmed by 1 base and J by 1 base, leaving 11 bases between them. CDR3 size: 15 residues.

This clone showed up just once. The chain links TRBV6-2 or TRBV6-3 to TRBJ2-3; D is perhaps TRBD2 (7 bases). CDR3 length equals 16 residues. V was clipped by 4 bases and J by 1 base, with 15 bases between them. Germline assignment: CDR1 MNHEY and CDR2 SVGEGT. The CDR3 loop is CASSWAGGGRTDTQYF. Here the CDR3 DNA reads TGTGCCAGCAGTTGGGCGGGCGGGGGCCGCACAGATACGCAGTATTTT.